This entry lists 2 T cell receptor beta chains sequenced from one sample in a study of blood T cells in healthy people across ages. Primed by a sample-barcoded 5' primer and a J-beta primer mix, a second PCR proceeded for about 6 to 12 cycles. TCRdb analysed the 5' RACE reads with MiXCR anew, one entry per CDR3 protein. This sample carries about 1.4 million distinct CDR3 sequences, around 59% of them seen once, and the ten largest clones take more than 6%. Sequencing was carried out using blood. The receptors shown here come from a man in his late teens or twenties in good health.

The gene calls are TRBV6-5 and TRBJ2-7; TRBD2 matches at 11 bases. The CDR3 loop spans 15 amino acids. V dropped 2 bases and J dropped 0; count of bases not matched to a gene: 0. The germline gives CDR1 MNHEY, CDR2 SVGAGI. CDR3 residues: CASSYTSGSSYEQYF. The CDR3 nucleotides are TGTGCCAGCAGTTACACTAGCGGGAGCTCCTACGAGCAGTACTTC.

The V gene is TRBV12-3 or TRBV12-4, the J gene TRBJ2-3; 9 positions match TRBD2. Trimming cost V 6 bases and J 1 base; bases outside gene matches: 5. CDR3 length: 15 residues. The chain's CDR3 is CASRRLAEGTDTQYF. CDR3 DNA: TGTGCCAGCAGACGACTAGCGGAGGGCACAGATACGCAGTATTTT.